This TCR beta chain was recorded in a study of T cell clonality in common variable immunodeficiency. Study-wide results and limits: Compared with healthy controls, CVID subjects showed increased TCRbeta clonality, mostly in about a third. In common variable immunodeficiency, TCR beta chains reportedly carried fewer deletions and N-nucleotide insertions.

The data were produced by immunoSEQ multiplex PCR, yet TCRdb's version contains in-frame clones alone and is incomplete. The sample gives approximately 30,000 clones, none seen only once, and the top ten clones hold approximately 31%. This clone occurred a few times. Its target is unknown. Read coverage stops 3 residues before the CDR3 terminus; the germline J gene supplies the remainder. The trim removed 0 bases at V and 5 bases at J, leaving 15 bases unmatched. Germline-derived CDR1 and CDR2 are GTSNPN and SVGIG (reference sequence). The CDR3 runs to 17 residues. CVID subjects had received replacement immunoglobulin for at least one year.

V usage is TRBV30 and J usage is TRBJ1-2; 7 bases are a match to TRBD1. The clonotype comes from a human donor with common variable immunodeficiency. The specimen sequenced was peripheral blood mononuclear cells. CDR3 amino acids: CAWSVQGGRSKKYGYTF. CDR3 DNA, as far as it was read: TGTGCCTGGAGTGTACAAGGGGGCAGGTCTAAAAAGTATGGC. Looking up the rest from reference TRBV30 and TRBJ1-2 gives the full variable domain: SQTIHQWPATLVQPVGSPLSLECTVEGTSNPNLYWYRQAAGRGLQLLFYSVGIGQISSEVPQNLSASRPQDRQFILSSKKLLLSDSGFYLCAWSVQGGRSKKYGYTFGSGTRLTVV.